The 2 T cell receptor beta chains listed next were all sequenced from one sample in a study of CD8 T cells in Susac syndrome. RNA totalling about 0.45 to 1 ug underwent reverse transcription with random hexamers. TCRdb reprocessed the immunoSEQ multiplex PCR reads via MiXCR and lists one record per CDR3 protein. The sample consists of approximately 53,000 distinct CDR3 sequences, 93% of them appearing once. Sequencing input: CD8+ T cells from PBMCs. All receptors derive from a human donor with multiple sclerosis.

The chain uses TRBV4-1 and TRBJ2-7, with D possibly TRBD2 on 6 matching bases. The CDR3 spans 13 residues. CDR1 is MGHRA, CDR2 YSYEKL, per germline. V lost 4 bases to trimming and J lost 7 bases, with 14 bases between them. CDR3 region: CASSRDGLAEQYF. The DNA for the CDR3 is TGCGCCAGCAGCCGAGACGGCCTAGCGGAGCAGTACTTC.

V usage is TRBV9 and J usage is TRBJ2-3; TRBD1 is a possible D gene (6 bases). V lost 3 bases to trimming and J lost 4 bases, with 18 bases between them. Germline V gene lookup returns CDR1 SGDLS and CDR2 YYNGEE. There are 16 residues in the CDR3. Here the CDR3 reads CASSGRTGLIADTQYF. The CDR3 region has the DNA TGTGCCAGCAGCGGGCGTACAGGGCTCATCGCAGATACGCAGTATTTT.